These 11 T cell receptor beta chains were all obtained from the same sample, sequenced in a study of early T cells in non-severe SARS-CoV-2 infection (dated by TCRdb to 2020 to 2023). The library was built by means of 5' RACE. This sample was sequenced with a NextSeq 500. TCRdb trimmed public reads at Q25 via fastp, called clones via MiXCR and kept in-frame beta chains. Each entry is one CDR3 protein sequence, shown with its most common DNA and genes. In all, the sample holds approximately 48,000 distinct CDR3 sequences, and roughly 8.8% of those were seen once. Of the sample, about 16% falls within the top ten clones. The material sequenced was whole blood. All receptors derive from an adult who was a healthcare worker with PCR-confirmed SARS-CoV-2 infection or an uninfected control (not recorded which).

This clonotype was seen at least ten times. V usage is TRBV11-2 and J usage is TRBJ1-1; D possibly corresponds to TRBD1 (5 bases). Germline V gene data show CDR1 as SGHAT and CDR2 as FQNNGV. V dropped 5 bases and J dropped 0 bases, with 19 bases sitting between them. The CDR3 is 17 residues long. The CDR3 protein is CASSRGIGARMNTEAFF. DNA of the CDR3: TGTGCCAGCAGCAGAGGAATCGGGGCACGGATGAACACTGAAGCTTTCTTT. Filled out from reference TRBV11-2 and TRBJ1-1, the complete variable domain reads EAGVAQSPRYKIIEKRQSVAFWCNPISGHATLYWYQQILGQGPKLLIQFQNNGVVDDSQLPKDRFSAERLKGVDSTLKIQPAKLEDSAVYLCASSRGIGARMNTEAFFGQGTRLTVV.

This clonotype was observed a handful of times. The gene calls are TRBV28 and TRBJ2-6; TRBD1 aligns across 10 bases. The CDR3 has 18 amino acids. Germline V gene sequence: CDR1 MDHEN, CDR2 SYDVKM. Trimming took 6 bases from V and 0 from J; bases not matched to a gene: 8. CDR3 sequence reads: CASRRRQGATSGANVLTF. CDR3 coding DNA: TGTGCCAGCAGACGTCGACAGGGGGCCACCTCTGGGGCCAACGTCCTGACTTTC.

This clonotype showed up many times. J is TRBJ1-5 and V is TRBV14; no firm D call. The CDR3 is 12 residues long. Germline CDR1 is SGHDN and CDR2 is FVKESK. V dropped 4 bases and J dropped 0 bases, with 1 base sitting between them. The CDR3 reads CASSLSNQPQHF. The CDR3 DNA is TGTGCCAGCAGCCTTAGCAATCAGCCCCAGCATTTT.

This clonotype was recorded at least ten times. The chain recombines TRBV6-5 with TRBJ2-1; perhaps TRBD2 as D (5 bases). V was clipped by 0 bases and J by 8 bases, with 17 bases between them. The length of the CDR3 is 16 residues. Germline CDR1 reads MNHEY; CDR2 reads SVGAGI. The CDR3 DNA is TGTGCCAGCAGTTACTCCAGTCTAGCTTCATCTTATGAGCAGTTCTTC. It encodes CASSYSSLASSYEQFF.

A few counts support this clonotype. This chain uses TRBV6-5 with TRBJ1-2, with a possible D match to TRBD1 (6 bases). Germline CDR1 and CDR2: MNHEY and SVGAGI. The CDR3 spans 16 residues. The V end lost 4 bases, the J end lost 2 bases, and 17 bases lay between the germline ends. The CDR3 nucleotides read TGTGCCAGCAGTTCTCCACAGGGCCGGGGAAACTATGGCTACACCTTC. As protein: CASSSPQGRGNYGYTF.

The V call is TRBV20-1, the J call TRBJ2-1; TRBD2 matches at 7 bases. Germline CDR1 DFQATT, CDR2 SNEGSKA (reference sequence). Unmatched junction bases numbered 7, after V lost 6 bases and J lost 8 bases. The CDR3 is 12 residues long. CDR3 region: CSAIGLGDEQFF. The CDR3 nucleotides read TGCAGTGCCATAGGACTAGGCGATGAGCAGTTCTTC.

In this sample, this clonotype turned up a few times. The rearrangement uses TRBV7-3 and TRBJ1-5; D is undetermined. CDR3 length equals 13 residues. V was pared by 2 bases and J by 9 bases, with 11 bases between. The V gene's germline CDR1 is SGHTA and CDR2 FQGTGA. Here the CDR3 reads CASSLAGDSPQHF. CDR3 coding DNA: TGTGCCAGCAGCTTAGCGGGCGACTCGCCCCAGCATTTT.

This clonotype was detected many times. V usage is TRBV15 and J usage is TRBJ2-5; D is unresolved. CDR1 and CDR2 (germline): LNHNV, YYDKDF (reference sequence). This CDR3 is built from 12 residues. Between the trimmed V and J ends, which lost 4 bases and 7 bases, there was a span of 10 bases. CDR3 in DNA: TGTGCCACCAGCATCAACAAGGGGACCCAGTACTTC. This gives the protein CATSINKGTQYF.

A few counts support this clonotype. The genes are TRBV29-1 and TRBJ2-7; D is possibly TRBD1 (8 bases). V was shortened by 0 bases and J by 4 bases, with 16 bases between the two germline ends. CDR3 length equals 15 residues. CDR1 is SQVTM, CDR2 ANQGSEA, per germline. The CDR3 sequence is CSVEEDREGNYEQYF. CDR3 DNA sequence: TGCAGCGTTGAAGAGGACAGGGAGGGGAATTACGAGCAGTACTTC.

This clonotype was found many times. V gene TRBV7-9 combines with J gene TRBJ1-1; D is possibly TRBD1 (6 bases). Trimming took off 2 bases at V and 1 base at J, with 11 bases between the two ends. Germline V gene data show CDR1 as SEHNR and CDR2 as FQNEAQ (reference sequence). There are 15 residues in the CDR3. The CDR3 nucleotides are TGTGCCAGCAGCTTACAGGACAGATGGAACACTGAAGCTTTCTTT. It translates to CASSLQDRWNTEAFF.

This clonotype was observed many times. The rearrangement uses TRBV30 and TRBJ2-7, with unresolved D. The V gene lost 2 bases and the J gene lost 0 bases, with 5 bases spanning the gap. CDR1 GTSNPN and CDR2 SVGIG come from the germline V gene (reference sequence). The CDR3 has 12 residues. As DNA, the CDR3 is TGTGCCTGGAGTCGGCACTCCTACGAGCAGTACTTC. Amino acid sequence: CAWSRHSYEQYF.